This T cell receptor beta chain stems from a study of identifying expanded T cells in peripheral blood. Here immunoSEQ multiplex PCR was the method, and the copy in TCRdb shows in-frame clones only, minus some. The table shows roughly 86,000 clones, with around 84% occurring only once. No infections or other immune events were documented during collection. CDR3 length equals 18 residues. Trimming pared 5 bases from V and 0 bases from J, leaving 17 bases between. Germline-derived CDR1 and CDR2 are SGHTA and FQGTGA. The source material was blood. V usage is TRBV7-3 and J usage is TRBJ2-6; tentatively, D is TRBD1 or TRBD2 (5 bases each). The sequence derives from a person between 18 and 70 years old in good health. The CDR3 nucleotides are TGTGCCAGCAGCATCACCGGGGACGGGCTCTCTGGGGCCAACGTCCTGACTTTC. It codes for CASSITGDGLSGANVLTF. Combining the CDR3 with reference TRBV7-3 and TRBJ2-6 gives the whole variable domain GAGVSQTPSNKVTEKGKYVELRCDPISGHTALYWYRQSLGQGPEFLIYFQGTGAADDSGLPNDRFFAVRPEGSVSTLKIQRTERGDSAVYLCASSITGDGLSGANVLTFGAGSRLTVL.